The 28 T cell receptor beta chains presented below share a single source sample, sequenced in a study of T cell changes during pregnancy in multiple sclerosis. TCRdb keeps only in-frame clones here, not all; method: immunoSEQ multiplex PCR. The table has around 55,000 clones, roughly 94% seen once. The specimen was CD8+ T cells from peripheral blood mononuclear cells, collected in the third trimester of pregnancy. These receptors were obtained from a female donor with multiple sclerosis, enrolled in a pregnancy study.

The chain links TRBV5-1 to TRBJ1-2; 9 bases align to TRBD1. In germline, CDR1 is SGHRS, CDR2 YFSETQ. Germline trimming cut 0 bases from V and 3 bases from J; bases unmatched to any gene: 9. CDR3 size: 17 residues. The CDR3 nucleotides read TGCGCCAGCAGCTTGGTAGGACAGGGGACCGGGGACTATGGCTACACCTTC. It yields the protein CASSLVGQGTGDYGYTF.

In DNA form, the CDR3 reads TGTGCCAGCAGTTTAATGGGCTTCTACGAGCAGTACTTC. It codes for CASSLMGFYEQYF. The rearrangement uses TRBV27 and TRBJ2-7; D ambiguous. The germline V gene has CDR1 MNHEY and CDR2 SMNVEV (reference sequence). Trimming pared 2 bases from V and 3 bases from J, leaving 8 bases between. CDR3 length equals 13 residues.

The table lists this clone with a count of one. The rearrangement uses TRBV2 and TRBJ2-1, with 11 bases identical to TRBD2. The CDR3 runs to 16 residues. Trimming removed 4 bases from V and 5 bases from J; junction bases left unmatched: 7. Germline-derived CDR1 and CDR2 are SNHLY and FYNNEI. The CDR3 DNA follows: TGTGCCAGCAGTGGTCCGCTAGCGGGAGGTGACAATGAGCAGTTCTTC. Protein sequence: CASSGPLAGGDNEQFF.

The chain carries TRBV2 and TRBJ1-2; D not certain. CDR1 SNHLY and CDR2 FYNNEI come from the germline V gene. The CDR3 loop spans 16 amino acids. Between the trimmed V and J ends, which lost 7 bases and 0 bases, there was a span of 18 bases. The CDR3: CASTITESSPNYGYTF. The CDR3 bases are TGTGCCAGCACTATTACAGAGTCTTCGCCTAACTATGGCTACACCTTC.

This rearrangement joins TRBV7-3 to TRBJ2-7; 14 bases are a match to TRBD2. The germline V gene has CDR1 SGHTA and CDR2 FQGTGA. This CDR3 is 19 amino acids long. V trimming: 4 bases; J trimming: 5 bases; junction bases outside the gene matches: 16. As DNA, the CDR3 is TGTGCCAGCAGCTCCTCGGGACAGACTAGCGGGAGGGCCGTGAACGAGCAGTACTTC. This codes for CASSSSGQTSGRAVNEQYF.

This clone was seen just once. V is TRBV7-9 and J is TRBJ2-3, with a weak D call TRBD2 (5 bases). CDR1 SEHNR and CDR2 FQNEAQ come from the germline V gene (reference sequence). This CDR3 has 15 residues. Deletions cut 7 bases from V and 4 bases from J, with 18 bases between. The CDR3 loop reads CASTKSGREADTQYF. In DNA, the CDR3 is TGTGCCAGCACTAAGAGCGGTAGAGAAGCAGATACGCAGTATTTT.

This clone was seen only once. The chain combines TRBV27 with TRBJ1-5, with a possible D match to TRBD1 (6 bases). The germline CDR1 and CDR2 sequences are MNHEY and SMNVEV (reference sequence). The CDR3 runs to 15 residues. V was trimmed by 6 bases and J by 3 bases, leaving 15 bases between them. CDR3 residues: CASRVARGFNQPQHF. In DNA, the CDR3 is TGTGCCAGCAGGGTGGCAAGGGGGTTCAATCAGCCCCAGCATTTT.

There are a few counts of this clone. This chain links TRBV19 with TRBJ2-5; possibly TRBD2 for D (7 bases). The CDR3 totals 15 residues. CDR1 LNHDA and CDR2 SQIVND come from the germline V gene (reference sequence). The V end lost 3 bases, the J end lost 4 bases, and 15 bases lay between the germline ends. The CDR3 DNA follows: TGTGCCAGTAGTATTTCCGGGGGGCGAATAGAGACCCAGTACTTC. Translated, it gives CASSISGGRIETQYF.

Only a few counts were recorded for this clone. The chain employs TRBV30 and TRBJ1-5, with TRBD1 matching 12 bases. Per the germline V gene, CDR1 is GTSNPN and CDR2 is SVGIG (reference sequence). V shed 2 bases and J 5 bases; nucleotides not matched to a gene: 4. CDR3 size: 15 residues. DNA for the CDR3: TGTGCCTGGAGTTTGGGACAGGGGGCGCATCAGCCCCAGCATTTT. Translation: CAWSLGQGAHQPQHF.

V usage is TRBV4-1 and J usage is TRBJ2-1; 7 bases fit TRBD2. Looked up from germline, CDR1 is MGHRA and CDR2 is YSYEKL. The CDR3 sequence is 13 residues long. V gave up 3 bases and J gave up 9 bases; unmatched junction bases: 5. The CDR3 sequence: CASSHLTSFEQFF. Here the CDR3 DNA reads TGCGCCAGCAGCCACCTGACTAGCTTTGAGCAGTTCTTC.

DNA of the CDR3: TGTGCCAGCAGCACCATGAGGGACAATGAGCAGTTCTTC. This gives the protein CASSTMRDNEQFF. The chain links TRBV28 to TRBJ2-1; D is possibly TRBD2 (5 bases). The V end lost 6 bases, the J end lost 5 bases, and 11 bases lay between the germline ends. Germline loops: CDR1 MDHEN, CDR2 SYDVKM. This CDR3 has 13 amino acids.

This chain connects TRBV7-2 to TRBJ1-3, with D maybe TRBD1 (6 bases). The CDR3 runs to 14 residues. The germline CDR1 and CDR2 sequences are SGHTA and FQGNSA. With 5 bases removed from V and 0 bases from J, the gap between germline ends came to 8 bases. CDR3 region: CASSPRGSGNTIYF. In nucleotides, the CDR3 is TGTGCCAGCAGCCCCAGGGGCTCTGGAAACACCATATATTTT. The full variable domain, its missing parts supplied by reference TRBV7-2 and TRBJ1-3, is GAGVSQSPSNKVTEKGKDVELRCDPISGHTALYWYRQSLGQGLEFLIYFQGNSAPDKSGLPSDRFSAERTGGSVSTLTIQRTQQEDSAVYLCASSPRGSGNTIYFGEGSWLTVV.

CDR3 DNA: TGCGCCAGCAGCTCTTACCCGATCTGGACAGGGTGGAGGGAGCAGTACTTC. Protein: CASSSYPIWTGWREQYF. The chain couples TRBV5-1 to TRBJ2-7; TRBD1 aligns across 8 bases. The V and J ends lost 3 bases and 7 bases, in that order; junction bases with no gene match: 18. Germline lookup yields CDR1 SGHRS and CDR2 YFSETQ. CDR3 size: 17 residues.

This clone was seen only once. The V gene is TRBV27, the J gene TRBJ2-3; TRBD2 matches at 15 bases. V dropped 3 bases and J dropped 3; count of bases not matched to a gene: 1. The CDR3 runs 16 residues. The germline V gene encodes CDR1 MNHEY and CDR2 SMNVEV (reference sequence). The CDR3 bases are TGTGCCAGCAGTTTTGGGACTAGCGGGAGGACAGATACGCAGTATTTT. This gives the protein CASSFGTSGRTDTQYF.

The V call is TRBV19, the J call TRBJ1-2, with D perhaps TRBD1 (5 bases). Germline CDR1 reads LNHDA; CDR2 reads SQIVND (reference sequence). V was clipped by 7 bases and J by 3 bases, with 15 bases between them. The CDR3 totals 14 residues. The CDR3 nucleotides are TGTGCCAGTACCGCTTTCCCGGGGGACTATGGCTACACCTTC. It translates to CASTAFPGDYGYTF. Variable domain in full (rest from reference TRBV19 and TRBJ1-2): DGGITQSPKYLFRKEGQNVTLSCEQNLNHDAMYWYRQDPGQGLRLIYYSQIVNDFQKGDIAEGYSVSREKKESFPLTVTSAQKNPTAFYLCASTAFPGDYGYTFGSGTRLTVV.

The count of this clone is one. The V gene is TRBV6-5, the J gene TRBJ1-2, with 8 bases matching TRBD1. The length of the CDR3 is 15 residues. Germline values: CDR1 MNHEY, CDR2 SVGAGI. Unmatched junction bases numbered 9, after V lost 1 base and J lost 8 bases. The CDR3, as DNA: TGTGCCAGCAGTTACTTCAGGGGGCGACCTGAGGGCTACACCTTC. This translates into CASSYFRGRPEGYTF.

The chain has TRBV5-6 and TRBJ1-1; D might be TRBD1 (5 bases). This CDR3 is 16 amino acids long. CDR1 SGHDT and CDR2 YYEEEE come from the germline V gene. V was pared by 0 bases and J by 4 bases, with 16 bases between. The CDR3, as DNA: TGTGCCAGCAGCTTGGGCTGGGGCAGGTTCTCCACTGAAGCTTTCTTT. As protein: CASSLGWGRFSTEAFF.

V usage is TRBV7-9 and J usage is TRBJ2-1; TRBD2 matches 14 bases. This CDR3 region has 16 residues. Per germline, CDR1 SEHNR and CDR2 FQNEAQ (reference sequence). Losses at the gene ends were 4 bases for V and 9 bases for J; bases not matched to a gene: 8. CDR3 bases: TGTGCCAGCAGCTCCCGGACTAGCGGGAGGCGAGGTGAGCAGTTCTTC. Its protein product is CASSSRTSGRRGEQFF.

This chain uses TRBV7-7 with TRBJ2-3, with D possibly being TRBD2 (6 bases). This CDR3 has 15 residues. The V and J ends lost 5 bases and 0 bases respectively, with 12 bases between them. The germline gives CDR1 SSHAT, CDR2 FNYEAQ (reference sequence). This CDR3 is CASSLRGASTDTQYF. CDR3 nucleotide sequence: TGTGCCAGCAGCCTACGCGGGGCTAGCACAGATACGCAGTATTTT.

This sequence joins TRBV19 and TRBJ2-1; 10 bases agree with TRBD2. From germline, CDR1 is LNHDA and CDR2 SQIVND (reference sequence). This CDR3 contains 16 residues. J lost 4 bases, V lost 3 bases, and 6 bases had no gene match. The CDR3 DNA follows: TGTGCCAGTAGTATTTACCTAGCGGGAGCTTACAATGAGCAGTTCTTC. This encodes CASSIYLAGAYNEQFF.

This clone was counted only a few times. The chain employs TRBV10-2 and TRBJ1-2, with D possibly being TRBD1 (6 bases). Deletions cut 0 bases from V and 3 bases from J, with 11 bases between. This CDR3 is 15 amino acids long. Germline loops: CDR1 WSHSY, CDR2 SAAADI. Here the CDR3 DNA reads TGCGCCAGCAGTGAGTCCGGCAGGGGTGACTATGGCTACACCTTC. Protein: CASSESGRGDYGYTF.

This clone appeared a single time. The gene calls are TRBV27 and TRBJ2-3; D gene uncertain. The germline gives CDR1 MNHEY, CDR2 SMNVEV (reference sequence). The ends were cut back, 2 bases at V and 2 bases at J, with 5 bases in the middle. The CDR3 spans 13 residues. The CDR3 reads CASSLGSTDTQYF. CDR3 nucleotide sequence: TGTGCCAGCAGTTTAGGCTCCACAGATACGCAGTATTTT.

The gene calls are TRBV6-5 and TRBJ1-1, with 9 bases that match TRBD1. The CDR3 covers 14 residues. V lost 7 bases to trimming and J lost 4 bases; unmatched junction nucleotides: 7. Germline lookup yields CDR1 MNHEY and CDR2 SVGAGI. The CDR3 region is CASKSPGQGTEAFF. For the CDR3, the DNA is TGTGCCAGCAAATCTCCGGGACAGGGCACTGAAGCTTTCTTT.

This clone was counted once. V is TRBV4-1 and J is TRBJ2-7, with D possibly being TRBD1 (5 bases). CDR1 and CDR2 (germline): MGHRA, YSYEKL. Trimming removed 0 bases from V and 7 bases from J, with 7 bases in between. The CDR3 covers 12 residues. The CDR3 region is CASSQDRQEQYF. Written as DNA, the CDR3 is TGCGCCAGCAGCCAAGATAGACAGGAGCAGTACTTC.

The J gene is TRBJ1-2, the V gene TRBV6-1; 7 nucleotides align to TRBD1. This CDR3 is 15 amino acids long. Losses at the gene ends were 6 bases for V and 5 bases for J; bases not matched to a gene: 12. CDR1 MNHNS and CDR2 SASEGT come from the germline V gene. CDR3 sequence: CASSTTGTASYGYTF. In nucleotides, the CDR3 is TGTGCCAGCAGCACAACCGGGACAGCGTCATATGGCTACACCTTC.

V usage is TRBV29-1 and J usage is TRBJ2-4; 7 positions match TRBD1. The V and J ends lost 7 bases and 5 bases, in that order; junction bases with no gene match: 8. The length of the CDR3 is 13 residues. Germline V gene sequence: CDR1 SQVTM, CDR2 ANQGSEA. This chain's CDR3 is CSGVDRDENIQYF. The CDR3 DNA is TGCAGCGGCGTAGACAGGGACGAAAACATTCAGTACTTC.

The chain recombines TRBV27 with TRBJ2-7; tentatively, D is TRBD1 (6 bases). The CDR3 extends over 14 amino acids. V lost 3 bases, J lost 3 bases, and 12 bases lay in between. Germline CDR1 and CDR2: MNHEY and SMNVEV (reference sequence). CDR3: CASSLWGPSYEQYF. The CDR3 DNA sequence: TGTGCCAGCAGTTTGTGGGGGCCAAGCTACGAGCAGTACTTC.

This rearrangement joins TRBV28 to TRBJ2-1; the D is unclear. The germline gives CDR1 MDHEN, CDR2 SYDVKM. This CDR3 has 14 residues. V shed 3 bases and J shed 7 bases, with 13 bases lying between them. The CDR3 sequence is CASSFAMARNEQFF. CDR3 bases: TGTGCCAGCAGTTTTGCGATGGCGCGGAATGAGCAGTTCTTC.